The 22 T cell receptor beta chains below come from one sample, sequenced in a study of blood T cell repertoires in COVID-19. Clones were sequenced by immunoSEQ multiplex PCR, and TCRdb holds only the in-frame ones, with some missing. The data show 8,500 or so clones, with 80% seen just once and over 7% held by the top ten. Sequencing input: peripheral blood. The receptor source for this set is a man aged 70 or older with active COVID-19.

The J gene is TRBJ2-1, the V gene TRBV10-2; the D gene is possibly TRBD2 (6 bases). Trimming took 8 bases from V and 2 from J, leaving 13 bases between them. The CDR3 is 14 amino acids. From germline, CDR1 is WSHSY and CDR2 SAAADI. The CDR3 loop reads CASGTQGTYNEQFF. CDR3 coding DNA: TGCGCCAGCGGGACTCAGGGCACCTACAATGAGCAGTTCTTC.

The rearrangement joins TRBV6-5 to TRBJ1-6; D is ambiguous. The CDR3 loop spans 13 amino acids. The germline V and J ends were trimmed by 6 bases and 7 bases, with 10 bases remaining between them. Germline CDR1 is MNHEY and CDR2 is SVGAGI. The CDR3, as DNA: TGTGCCAGCAGGGAGGGCTTCAATTCACCCCTCCACTTT. Amino acids: CASREGFNSPLHF.

This sequence joins TRBV28 and TRBJ2-7; 7 bases are a match to TRBD1. After removal of 9 bases from V and 2 bases from J, the junction contained 13 bases not matched to a gene. The CDR3 extends over 15 amino acids. CDR1 is MDHEN and CDR2 is SYDVKM in the germline V gene. The CDR3 DNA reads as TGTGCCAGTAATTCTCCGACAGGGTGGGCCTACGAGCAGTACTTC. Its translation is CASNSPTGWAYEQYF.

The chain links TRBV3-1 (or the pseudogene TRBV3-2) to TRBJ1-2; 7 bases map to TRBD1. CDR3 length: 13 residues. V dropped 4 bases and J dropped 5; count of bases not matched to a gene: 4. Germline values: CDR1 LGHDT, CDR2 YNNKEL (reference sequence). The CDR3 sequence: CASSRDSYYGYTF. CDR3 DNA: TGTGCCAGCAGCCGGGACAGTTATTATGGCTACACCTTC.

V usage is TRBV7-3 and J usage is TRBJ2-1; 10 bases map to TRBD2. Germline values: CDR1 SGHTA, CDR2 FQGTGA. Trimming at V came to 7 bases and at J to 5 bases, leaving 8 bases not matched to a gene. The CDR3 length is 15 residues. CDR3 sequence: CASKTSGTDDNEQFF. CDR3 nucleotide sequence: TGTGCCAGCAAAACTAGCGGGACGGATGACAATGAGCAGTTCTTC.

V is TRBV7-3 and J is TRBJ2-3, with 9 bases lining up with TRBD1. Germline loops: CDR1 SGHTA, CDR2 FQGTGA. The V gene end was trimmed by 3 bases and the J gene end by 1 base; junction bases not matched to a gene: 2. The CDR3 extends over 15 amino acids. CDR3 sequence (DNA): TGTGCCAGCAGCTTGACAGGGGGTGGCACAGATACGCAGTATTTT. It yields the protein CASSLTGGGTDTQYF.

The chain is built from TRBV19 and TRBJ2-7; 7 bases fit TRBD2. Losses at the gene ends were 8 bases for V and 0 bases for J; bases not matched to a gene: 7. This CDR3 comprises 14 residues. The germline CDR1 and CDR2 sequences are LNHDA and SQIVND (reference sequence). CDR3 residues: CASLSSGDSYEQYF. The CDR3 DNA sequence: TGTGCCAGTCTTTCTAGCGGCGACTCCTACGAGCAGTACTTC.

CDR3 in amino acids: CASSLATTQGGLGSPLHF. The DNA for the CDR3 is TGTGCCAGCAGCTTAGCCACAACACAGGGGGGGCTTGGTTCACCCCTCCACTTT. The genes are TRBV7-8 and TRBJ1-6; 8 nucleotides align to TRBD1. Germline V lookup: CDR1 SGHVS, CDR2 FQNEAQ. This CDR3 is 18 amino acids long. With V trimmed by 0 bases and J by 9 bases, 13 bases remained unmatched. The full variable domain, rest sourced from reference TRBV7-8 and TRBJ1-6, is GAGVSQSPRYKVAKRGQDVALRCDPISGHVSLFWYQQALGQGPEFLTYFQNEAQLDKSGLPSDRFFAERPEGSVSTLKIQRTQQEDSAVYLCASSLATTQGGLGSPLHFGNGTRLTVT.

The chain couples TRBV5-1 to TRBJ1-2; TRBD1 agrees at 8 bases. Germline V gene sequence: CDR1 SGHRS, CDR2 YFSETQ. Trimming at V came to 4 bases and at J to 5 bases, leaving 10 bases not matched to a gene. The CDR3 extends over 15 amino acids. The DNA for the CDR3 is TGCGCCAGCAGCCCTGGCGGGACAGGAGCTTATGGCTACACCTTC. Translating gives CASSPGGTGAYGYTF.

CDR3 nucleotide sequence: TGTGCCAGCAGCCGAAGCGGCCCCTACGAGCAGTACTTC. Translation gives CASSRSGPYEQYF. The chain employs TRBV12-3 or TRBV12-4 and TRBJ2-7; perhaps TRBD2 as D (5 bases). The CDR3 consists of 13 residues. V dropped 6 bases and J dropped 2 bases, with 11 bases sitting between them.

V is TRBV6-5 and J is TRBJ2-2; the D is unclear. Germline assignment: CDR1 MNHEY and CDR2 SVGAGI. There are 13 residues in the CDR3. V was pared by 6 bases and J by 3 bases, with 8 bases between. This CDR3 is CASRSLYTGELFF. DNA for the CDR3: TGTGCCAGCAGATCACTATACACCGGGGAGCTGTTTTTT.

The genes are TRBV3-1 (or the pseudogene TRBV3-2) and TRBJ1-4; 9 bases align to TRBD1. CDR1 is LGHDT, CDR2 YNNKEL, per germline (reference sequence). The CDR3 consists of 14 residues. The junction had 4 bases not matched to a gene; V was cut back by 4 bases and J by 7 bases. As DNA, the CDR3 is TGTGCCAGCAGCCTAAGGACAGGGGTTGAAAAACTGTTTTTT. Residues: CASSLRTGVEKLFF.

Here the CDR3 DNA reads TGTGCCAGCAGCTTGGGAGGGGACGGCTACACCTTC. As protein: CASSLGGDGYTF. This chain connects TRBV11-2 to TRBJ1-2; TRBD1 is a possible D gene (5 bases). The CDR3 has 12 amino acids. Germline lookup yields CDR1 SGHAT and CDR2 FQNNGV. V was trimmed by 3 bases and J by 8 bases, leaving 10 bases between them.

The chain combines TRBV10-1 with TRBJ2-2; TRBD1 agrees at 7 bases. V shed 2 bases, J shed 4 bases, and the junction held 4 bases outside the gene matches. The CDR3 sequence is 15 residues long. Germline V gene sequence: CDR1 WNHNN, CDR2 SYGVQD (reference sequence). The CDR3 protein is CASSEQGGITGELFF. The CDR3 bases are TGCGCCAGCAGTGAGCAAGGGGGCATCACCGGGGAGCTGTTTTTT.

V gene TRBV27 combines with J gene TRBJ2-2, with D perhaps TRBD1 (6 bases). This CDR3 region has 15 residues. The germline V gene encodes CDR1 MNHEY and CDR2 SMNVEV (reference sequence). The V end lost 8 bases, the J end lost 0 bases, and 13 bases lay between the germline ends. CDR3 sequence reads: CASRRGWTNTGELFF. The CDR3 coding sequence is TGTGCCAGCCGCAGGGGATGGACGAACACCGGGGAGCTGTTTTTT.

This clone was counted a few times. The CDR3 is CASSWTAGSPLHF. CDR3 nucleotide sequence: TGTGCCAGCAGCTGGACAGCTGGTTCACCCCTCCACTTT. The V and J genes are TRBV7-9 and TRBJ1-6; tentatively, D is TRBD1 (6 bases). This CDR3 is 13 amino acids long. Germline assignment: CDR1 SEHNR and CDR2 FQNEAQ (reference sequence). The V gene lost 4 bases and the J gene lost 9 bases, with 10 bases spanning the gap.

This clone showed up just a few times. This chain links TRBV23-1 with TRBJ1-1; weak D call: TRBD1 (5 bases). TRBV23-1 is an open reading frame whose function is uncertain. This CDR3 has 13 residues. V was shortened by 4 bases and J by 7 bases, with 13 bases between the two germline ends. The CDR3 coding sequence is TGCGCCAGCAGTCGCGGGGGGACCGGTGAAGCTTTCTTT. Translated: CASSRGGTGEAFF.

The chain couples TRBV20-1 to TRBJ2-1; D might be TRBD1 (6 bases). Germline V gene lookup returns CDR1 DFQATT and CDR2 SNEGSKA (reference sequence). This CDR3 comprises 15 residues. Trimming took 3 bases from V and 4 from J, leaving 16 bases between them. CDR3: CSASFDRRLYNEQFF. Written as DNA, the CDR3 is TGCAGTGCTAGTTTTGACAGGAGACTTTACAATGAGCAGTTCTTC.

V and J are TRBV5-4 and TRBJ2-3; D is possibly TRBD1 (5 bases). CDR1 is SGHNT, CDR2 YYREEE, per germline (reference sequence). The V end lost 0 bases, the J end lost 4 bases, and 9 bases lay between the germline ends. The CDR3 consists of 14 residues. The CDR3 sequence: CASSLAAQADTQYF. The CDR3 nucleotides are TGTGCCAGCAGCTTGGCCGCACAGGCAGATACGCAGTATTTT.

This sequence joins TRBV29-1 and TRBJ2-3, with D possibly matching TRBD2 (6 bases). Trimming left V 7 bases short and J 9 bases short, with 17 bases between. Germline V gene lookup returns CDR1 SQVTM and CDR2 ANQGSEA. CDR3 length equals 12 residues. The CDR3 DNA is TGCAGCGCCCACCTGGCCGGGGGAACGCAGTATTTT. Its protein is CSAHLAGGTQYF.

The V and J genes are TRBV2 and TRBJ1-5; D is unresolved. This CDR3 has 13 residues. Germline CDR1 is SNHLY and CDR2 is FYNNEI. Trimming stripped 4 bases from V and 3 bases from J, with 7 bases between. CDR3 residues: CASSGTANQPQHF. The CDR3 DNA reads TGTGCCAGCAGTGGCACAGCCAATCAGCCCCAGCATTTT.

This chain connects TRBV27 to TRBJ2-7; the match to TRBD2 covers 11 bases. V shed 6 bases, J shed 2 bases, and the junction held 3 bases outside the gene matches. The CDR3 is made up of 14 amino acids. Germline V gene lookup returns CDR1 MNHEY and CDR2 SMNVEV (reference sequence). Written as DNA, the CDR3 is TGTGCCAGCAGGAGACTAGCGGGGACCTACGAGCAGTACTTC. Amino acid sequence: CASRRLAGTYEQYF.